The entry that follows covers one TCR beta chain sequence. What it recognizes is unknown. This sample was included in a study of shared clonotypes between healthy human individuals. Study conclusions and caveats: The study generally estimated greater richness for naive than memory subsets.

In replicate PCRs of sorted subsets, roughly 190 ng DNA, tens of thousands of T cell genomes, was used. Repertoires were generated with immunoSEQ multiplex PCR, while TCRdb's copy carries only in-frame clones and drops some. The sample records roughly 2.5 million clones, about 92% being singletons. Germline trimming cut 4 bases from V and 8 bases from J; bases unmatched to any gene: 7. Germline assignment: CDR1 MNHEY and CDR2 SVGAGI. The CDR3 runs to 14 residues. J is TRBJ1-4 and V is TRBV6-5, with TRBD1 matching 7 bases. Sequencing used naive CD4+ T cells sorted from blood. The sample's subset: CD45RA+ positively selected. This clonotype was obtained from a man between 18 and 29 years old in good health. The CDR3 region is CASSSRQGREKLFF. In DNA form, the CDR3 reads TGTGCCAGCAGTTCCCGACAGGGCCGGGAAAAACTGTTTTTT.